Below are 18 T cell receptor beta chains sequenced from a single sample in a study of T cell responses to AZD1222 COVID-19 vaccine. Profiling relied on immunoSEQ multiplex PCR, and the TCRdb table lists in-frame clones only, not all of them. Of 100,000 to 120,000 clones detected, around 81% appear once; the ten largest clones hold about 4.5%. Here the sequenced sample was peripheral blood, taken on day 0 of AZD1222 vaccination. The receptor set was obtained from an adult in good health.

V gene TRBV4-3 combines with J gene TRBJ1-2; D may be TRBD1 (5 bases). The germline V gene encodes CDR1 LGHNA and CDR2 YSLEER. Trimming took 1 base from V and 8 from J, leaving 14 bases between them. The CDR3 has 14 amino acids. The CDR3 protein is CASSQVRDGGGYTF. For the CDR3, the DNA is TGCGCCAGCAGCCAAGTTAGGGACGGCGGCGGCTACACCTTC.

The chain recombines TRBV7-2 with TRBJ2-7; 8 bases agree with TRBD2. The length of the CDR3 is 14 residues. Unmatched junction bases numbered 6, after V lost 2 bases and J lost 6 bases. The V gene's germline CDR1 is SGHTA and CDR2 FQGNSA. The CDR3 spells CASSLTGLAPEQYF. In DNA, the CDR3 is TGTGCCAGCAGCTTAACCGGACTAGCACCCGAGCAGTACTTC.

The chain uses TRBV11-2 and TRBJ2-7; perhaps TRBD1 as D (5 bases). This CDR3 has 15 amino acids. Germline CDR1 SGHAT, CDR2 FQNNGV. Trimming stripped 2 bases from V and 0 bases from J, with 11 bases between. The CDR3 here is CASSLNLDNSYEQYF. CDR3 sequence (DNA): TGTGCCAGCAGCTTAAATCTGGACAACTCCTACGAGCAGTACTTC.

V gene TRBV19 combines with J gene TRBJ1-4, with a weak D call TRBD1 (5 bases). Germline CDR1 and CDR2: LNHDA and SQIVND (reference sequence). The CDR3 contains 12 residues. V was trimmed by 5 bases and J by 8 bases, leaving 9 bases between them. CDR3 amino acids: CASSHRDEKLFF. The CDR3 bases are TGTGCCAGTAGTCACCGGGACGAAAAACTGTTTTTT.

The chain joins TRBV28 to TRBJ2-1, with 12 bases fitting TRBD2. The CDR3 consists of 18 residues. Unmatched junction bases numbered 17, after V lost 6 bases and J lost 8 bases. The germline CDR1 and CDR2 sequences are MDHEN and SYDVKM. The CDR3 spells CASSGDRYRASGRDEQFF. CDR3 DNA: TGTGCCAGCAGCGGGGACCGCTACCGGGCTAGCGGGAGGGATGAGCAGTTCTTC.

The DNA for the CDR3 is TGTGCCACCAGCAACCGACTAGCGGGGCTACAAGAGACCCAGTACTTC. Its translation is CATSNRLAGLQETQYF. This chain joins TRBV15 and TRBJ2-5; 11 bases agree with TRBD2. This CDR3 is built from 16 residues. V was pared by 4 bases and J by 2 bases, with 6 bases of the junction left unmatched. In germline, CDR1 is LNHNV, CDR2 YYDKDF (reference sequence).

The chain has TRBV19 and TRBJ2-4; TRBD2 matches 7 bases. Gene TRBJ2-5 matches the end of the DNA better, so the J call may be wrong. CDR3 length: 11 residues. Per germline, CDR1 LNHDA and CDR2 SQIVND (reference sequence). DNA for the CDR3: TGTGCCAGTATGGGGGGGATGACCCAGTACTTC. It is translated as CASMGGMTQYF.

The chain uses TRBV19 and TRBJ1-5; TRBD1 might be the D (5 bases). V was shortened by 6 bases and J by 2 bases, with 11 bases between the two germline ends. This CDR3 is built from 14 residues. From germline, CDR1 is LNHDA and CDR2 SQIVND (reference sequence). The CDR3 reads CASRKGIGNQPQHF. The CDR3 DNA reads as TGTGCCAGTAGGAAGGGGATAGGCAATCAGCCCCAGCATTTT. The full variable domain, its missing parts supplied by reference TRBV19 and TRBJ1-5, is DGGITQSPKYLFRKEGQNVTLSCEQNLNHDAMYWYRQDPGQGLRLIYYSQIVNDFQKGDIAEGYSVSREKKESFPLTVTSAQKNPTAFYLCASRKGIGNQPQHFGDGTRLSIL.

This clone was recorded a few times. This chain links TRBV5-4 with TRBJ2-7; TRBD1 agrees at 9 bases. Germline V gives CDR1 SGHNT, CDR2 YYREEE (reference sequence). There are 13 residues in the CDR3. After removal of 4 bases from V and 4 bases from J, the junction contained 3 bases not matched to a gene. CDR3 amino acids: CASSRDRAYEQYF. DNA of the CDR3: TGTGCCAGCAGCAGGGACAGGGCATACGAGCAGTACTTC.

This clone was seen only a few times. CDR3 amino acids: CASSQVGSGRANTGELFF. The CDR3 DNA sequence: TGCGCCAGCAGCCAAGTAGGTAGCGGGAGAGCTAACACCGGGGAGCTGTTTTTT. This chain links TRBV4-3 with TRBJ2-2, with 9 bases fitting TRBD2. The germline CDR1 and CDR2 sequences are LGHNA and YSLEER. The CDR3 loop spans 18 amino acids. The J segment lost 2 bases and the V segment lost 1 base, leaving 8 bases of the junction unmatched.

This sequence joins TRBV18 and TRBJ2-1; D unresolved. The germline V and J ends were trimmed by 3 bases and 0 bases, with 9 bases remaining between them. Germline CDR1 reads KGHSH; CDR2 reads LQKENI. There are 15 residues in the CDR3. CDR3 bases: TGTGCCAGCTCACCCTTGGTGAGCTCCTACAATGAGCAGTTCTTC. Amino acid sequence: CASSPLVSSYNEQFF.

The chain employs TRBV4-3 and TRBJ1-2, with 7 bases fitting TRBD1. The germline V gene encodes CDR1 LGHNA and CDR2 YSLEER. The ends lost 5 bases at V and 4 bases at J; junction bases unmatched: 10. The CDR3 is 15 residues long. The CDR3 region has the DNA TGCGCCAGCAGCGACGAACAGGGGACATCCTATGGCTACACCTTC. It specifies CASSDEQGTSYGYTF.

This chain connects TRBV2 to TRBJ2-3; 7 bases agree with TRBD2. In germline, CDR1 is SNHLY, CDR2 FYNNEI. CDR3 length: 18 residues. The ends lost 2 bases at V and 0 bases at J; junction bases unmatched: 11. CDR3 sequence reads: CASSEFLASGSSTDTQYF. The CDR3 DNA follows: TGTGCCAGCAGTGAATTTTTGGCTAGCGGATCTAGCACAGATACGCAGTATTTT.

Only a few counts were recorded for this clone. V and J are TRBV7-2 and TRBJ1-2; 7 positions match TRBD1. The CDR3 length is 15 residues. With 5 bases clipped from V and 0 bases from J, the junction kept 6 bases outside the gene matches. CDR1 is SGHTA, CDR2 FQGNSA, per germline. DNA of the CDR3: TGTGCCAGCAGCACCCGGACAGGATCTAACTATGGCTACACCTTC. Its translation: CASSTRTGSNYGYTF.

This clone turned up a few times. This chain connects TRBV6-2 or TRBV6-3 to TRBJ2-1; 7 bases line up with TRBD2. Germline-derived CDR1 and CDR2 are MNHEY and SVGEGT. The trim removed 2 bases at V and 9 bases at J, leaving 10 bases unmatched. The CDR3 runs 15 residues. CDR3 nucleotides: TGTGCCAGCAGTTACCCCGGGGGGACTCGTCTTGAGCAGTTCTTC. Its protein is CASSYPGGTRLEQFF.

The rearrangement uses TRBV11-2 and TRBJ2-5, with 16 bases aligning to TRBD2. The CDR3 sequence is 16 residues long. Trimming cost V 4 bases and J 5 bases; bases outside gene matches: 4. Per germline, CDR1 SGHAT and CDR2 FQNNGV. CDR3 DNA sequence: TGTGCCAGCAGCTCCGGGACTAGCGGGAGGGGCGAGACCCAGTACTTC. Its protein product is CASSSGTSGRGETQYF.

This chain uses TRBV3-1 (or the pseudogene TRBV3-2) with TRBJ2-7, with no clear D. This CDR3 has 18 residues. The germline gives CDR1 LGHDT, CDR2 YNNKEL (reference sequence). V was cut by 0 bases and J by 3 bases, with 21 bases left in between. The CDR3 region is CASSQDLRTTSPYYEQYF. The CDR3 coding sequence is TGTGCCAGCAGCCAAGATCTACGGACCACGAGCCCTTACTACGAGCAGTACTTC.

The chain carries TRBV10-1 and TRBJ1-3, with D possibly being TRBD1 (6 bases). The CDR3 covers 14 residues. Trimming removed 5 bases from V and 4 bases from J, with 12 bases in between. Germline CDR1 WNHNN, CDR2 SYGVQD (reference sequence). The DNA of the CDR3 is TGCGCCAGCAGTCCCGGGACAACAGGAAACACCATATATTTT. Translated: CASSPGTTGNTIYF.